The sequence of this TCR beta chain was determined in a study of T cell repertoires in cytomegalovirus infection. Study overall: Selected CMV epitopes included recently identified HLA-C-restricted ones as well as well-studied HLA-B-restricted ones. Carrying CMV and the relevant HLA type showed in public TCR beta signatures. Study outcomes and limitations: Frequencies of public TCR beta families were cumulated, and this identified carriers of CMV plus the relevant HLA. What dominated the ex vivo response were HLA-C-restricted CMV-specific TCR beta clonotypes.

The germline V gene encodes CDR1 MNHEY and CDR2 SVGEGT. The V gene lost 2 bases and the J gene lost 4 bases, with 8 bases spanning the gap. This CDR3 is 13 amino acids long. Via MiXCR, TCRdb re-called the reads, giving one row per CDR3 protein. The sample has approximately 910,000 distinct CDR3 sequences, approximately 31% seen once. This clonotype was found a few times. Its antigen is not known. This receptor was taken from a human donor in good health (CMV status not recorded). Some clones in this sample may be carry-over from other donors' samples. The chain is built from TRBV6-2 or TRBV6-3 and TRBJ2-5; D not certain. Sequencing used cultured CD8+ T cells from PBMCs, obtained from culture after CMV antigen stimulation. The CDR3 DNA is TGTGCCAGCAGTTACCCCCAGCTAGAGACCCAGTACTTC. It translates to CASSYPQLETQYF.